This T cell receptor beta chain was documented in a study of technical replicates of blood from several donors. Trimming removed 7 bases from V and 4 bases from J, with 20 bases in between. This CDR3 is 14 amino acids long. The germline V gene has CDR1 GTSNPN and CDR2 SVGIG (reference sequence). Profiled with immunoSEQ multiplex PCR; TCRdb holds only in-frame clones, not every one. The table includes 65,000 to 80,000 clones, over 95% detected once. The sample comprised T cells isolated from PBMCs. The V and J genes are TRBV30 and TRBJ2-7, with D hard to call. The source of this sequence is a human donor in good health. The CDR3 region is CASSRETAAYEQYF. The CDR3 DNA reads as TGTGCCTCTTCCCGAGAGACCGCGGCGTACGAGCAGTACTTC.